The 14 T cell receptor beta chains given below trace back to one sample, sequenced in a study of shared clonotypes between healthy human individuals. The method was immunoSEQ multiplex PCR; TCRdb's version includes in-frame clones alone and lacks a portion of them. The sample lists roughly 1,800,000 clones, around 96% occurring once. CD45RO-negative, CCR7-selected cells formed the naive CD8 fraction, which excluded terminally differentiated effector memory CD45RA+ cells. Sequenced: naive CD8+ T cells sorted from blood. These receptors came from a young man in good health.

The CDR3 protein is CATTSDHEQFF. CDR3 nucleotide sequence: TGTGCCACAACTAGCGACCATGAGCAGTTCTTC. The genes are TRBV10-3 and TRBJ2-1, with TRBD2 identical over 7 bases. This CDR3 region has 11 residues. CDR1 is ENHRY and CDR2 is SYGVKD in the germline V gene. The V gene end was trimmed by 10 bases and the J gene end by 8 bases; junction bases not matched to a gene: 5.

The chain couples TRBV10-3 to TRBJ2-7; 8 bases are shared with TRBD1. This CDR3 is built from 16 residues. Per germline, CDR1 ENHRY and CDR2 SYGVKD. V shed 3 bases, J shed 4 bases, and the junction held 11 bases outside the gene matches. CDR3 region: CAISDSPTGERYEQYF. CDR3 in DNA: TGTGCCATCAGTGATTCCCCGACAGGGGAACGTTACGAGCAGTACTTC.

The chain combines TRBV2 with TRBJ2-2; 9 bases fit TRBD1. Per germline, CDR1 SNHLY and CDR2 FYNNEI. The ends lost 10 bases at V and 5 bases at J; junction bases unmatched: 17. The CDR3 sequence is 17 residues long. The CDR3 DNA sequence: TGTGCCATCTTCGGGTTGCCCTCGACAGGGGGTACCGGGGAGCTGTTTTTT. Translated, it gives CAIFGLPSTGGTGELFF.

The chain recombines TRBV27 with TRBJ1-1; TRBD1 matches 8 bases. V was clipped by 4 bases and J by 7 bases; unmatched bases: 5. Germline V CDR1 and CDR2: MNHEY, SMNVEV (reference sequence). This CDR3 has 13 amino acids. The CDR3 sequence is CASSSSGGLEAFF. CDR3 bases: TGTGCCAGCAGTTCATCAGGGGGCCTTGAAGCTTTCTTT.

This chain uses TRBV15 with TRBJ2-3, with 7 bases lining up with TRBD2. Germline V gives CDR1 LNHNV, CDR2 YYDKDF (reference sequence). This CDR3 has 16 amino acids. The V and J ends lost 5 bases and 2 bases, in that order; junction bases with no gene match: 10. In DNA, the CDR3 is TGTGCCACCAGCCGAGTGGGGGGGTCCCCCACAGATACGCAGTATTTT. It specifies CATSRVGGSPTDTQYF.

The rearrangement links TRBV27 to TRBJ2-7, with D possibly being TRBD2 (6 bases). This CDR3 comprises 15 residues. With 3 bases removed from V and 0 bases from J, the gap between germline ends came to 12 bases. Per the germline V gene, CDR1 is MNHEY and CDR2 is SMNVEV (reference sequence). The CDR3 is CASSFLGGTSYEQYF. For the CDR3, the DNA is TGTGCCAGCAGTTTCCTAGGAGGGACCTCCTACGAGCAGTACTTC.

In DNA form, the CDR3 reads TGTGCCAGCAGTGAAGAACAGGGGGCAGATACGCAGTATTTT. Its translation: CASSEEQGADTQYF. The chain has TRBV6-1 and TRBJ2-3; 8 bases match TRBD1. Germline loops: CDR1 MNHNS, CDR2 SASEGT. J gave up 4 bases and V 1 base, and 1 base lay outside the gene matches. The CDR3 totals 14 residues.

This chain connects TRBV5-1 to TRBJ1-2; TRBD1 matches 9 bases. J gave up 4 bases and V 0 bases, and 13 bases lay outside the gene matches. The CDR3 spans 18 residues. Germline CDR1 reads SGHRS; CDR2 reads YFSETQ. The CDR3 coding sequence is TGCGCCAGCAGCTTGGTAGGGACAGGGATGCCCCTAGGCTATGGCTACACCTTC. It translates to CASSLVGTGMPLGYGYTF.

The chain uses TRBV4-2 and TRBJ1-2, with D hard to call. The CDR3 extends over 16 amino acids. Germline V CDR1 and CDR2: LGHNA, YNFKEQ. V was pared by 0 bases and J by 1 base, with 12 bases between. DNA for the CDR3: TGTGCCAGCAGCCAAGATCTCCCGGACGGTAACTATGGCTACACCTTC. Amino acid sequence: CASSQDLPDGNYGYTF.

With regard to this clone: Other DNA sequences of this sample code for an identical CDR3. The V call is TRBV9, the J call TRBJ2-3; 7 nucleotides align to TRBD2. Germline values: CDR1 SGDLS, CDR2 YYNGEE. J gave up 0 bases and V 5 bases, and 3 bases lay outside the gene matches. The CDR3 has 14 residues. CDR3 sequence (DNA): TGTGCCAGCAGTTTTAGCGGGAGCACAGATACGCAGTATTTT. It yields the protein CASSFSGSTDTQYF. Full variable domain (rest looked up from reference TRBV9 and TRBJ2-3): DSGVTQTPKHLITATGQRVTLRCSPRSGDLSVYWYQQSLDQGLQFLIQYYNGEERAKGNILERFSAQQFPDLHSELNLSSLELGDSALYFCASSFSGSTDTQYFGPGTRLTVL.

The sample holds one count of this clone. This rearrangement joins TRBV5-1 to TRBJ2-3, with D uncertain. Per germline, CDR1 SGHRS and CDR2 YFSETQ. V dropped 0 bases and J dropped 6 bases, with 11 bases sitting between them. The length of the CDR3 is 14 residues. CDR3 sequence reads: CASSLGYLGDTQYF. The CDR3 DNA is TGCGCCAGCAGCTTGGGCTACCTCGGGGATACGCAGTATTTT.

CDR3 sequence: CASSSSGGDKEVYEQYF. In nucleotides, the CDR3 is TGTGCCAGCAGCTCCTCGGGGGGTGACAAGGAAGTCTACGAGCAGTACTTC. The chain carries TRBV7-9 and TRBJ2-7, with TRBD2 matching over 7 bases. The length of the CDR3 is 17 residues. Germline CDR1 is SEHNR and CDR2 is FQNEAQ (reference sequence). Germline trimming cut 4 bases from V and 3 bases from J; bases unmatched to any gene: 15.

The chain has TRBV11-2 and TRBJ2-3; 12 bases are a match to TRBD2. Trimming removed 5 bases from V and 6 bases from J; junction bases left unmatched: 15. There are 18 residues in the CDR3. The germline V gene encodes CDR1 SGHAT and CDR2 FQNNGV. CDR3 coding DNA: TGTGCCAGCAGCGGGACTAGCGGGTTCCCCCTAGAGGAGGATACGCAGTATTTT. The encoded protein is CASSGTSGFPLEEDTQYF. Using reference TRBV11-2 and TRBJ2-3 for the parts outside the CDR3, the full variable domain is EAGVAQSPRYKIIEKRQSVAFWCNPISGHATLYWYQQILGQGPKLLIQFQNNGVVDDSQLPKDRFSAERLKGVDSTLKIQPAKLEDSAVYLCASSGTSGFPLEEDTQYFGPGTRLTVL.

J is TRBJ2-1 and V is TRBV28, with D possibly being TRBD1 or TRBD2 (6 bases each). Trimming took 2 bases from V and 8 from J, leaving 13 bases between them. The CDR3 is 14 residues long. The germline gives CDR1 MDHEN, CDR2 SYDVKM. CDR3 amino acids: CASSLIGGTHEQFF. CDR3 sequence (DNA): TGTGCCAGCAGTTTAATCGGAGGGACACATGAGCAGTTCTTC. Supplemented by reference TRBV28 and TRBJ2-1, the full variable domain reads DVKVTQSSRYLVKRTGEKVFLECVQDMDHENMFWYRQDPGLGLRLIYFSYDVKMKEKGDIPEGYSVSREKKERFSLILESASTNQTSMYLCASSLIGGTHEQFFGPGTRLTVL.